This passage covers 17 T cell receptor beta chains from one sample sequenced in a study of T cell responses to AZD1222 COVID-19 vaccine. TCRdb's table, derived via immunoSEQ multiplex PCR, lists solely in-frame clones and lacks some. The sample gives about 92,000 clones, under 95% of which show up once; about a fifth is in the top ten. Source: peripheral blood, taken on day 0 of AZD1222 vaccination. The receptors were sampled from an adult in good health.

The CDR3 nucleotides read TGTGCCAGCAGTGGACAGGGAGTAGGCTACACCTTC. This codes for CASSGQGVGYTF. The chain joins TRBV2 to TRBJ1-2; 7 bases are a match to TRBD1. After removal of 4 bases from V and 8 bases from J, the junction contained 4 bases not matched to a gene. This CDR3 spans 12 amino acids. The V gene's germline CDR1 is SNHLY and CDR2 FYNNEI.

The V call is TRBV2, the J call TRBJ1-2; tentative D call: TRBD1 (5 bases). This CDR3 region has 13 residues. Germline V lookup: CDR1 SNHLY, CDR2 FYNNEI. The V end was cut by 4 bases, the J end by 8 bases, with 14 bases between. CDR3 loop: CASSAGRVNGYTF. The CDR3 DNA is TGTGCCAGCAGTGCGGGCAGGGTCAACGGCTACACCTTC.

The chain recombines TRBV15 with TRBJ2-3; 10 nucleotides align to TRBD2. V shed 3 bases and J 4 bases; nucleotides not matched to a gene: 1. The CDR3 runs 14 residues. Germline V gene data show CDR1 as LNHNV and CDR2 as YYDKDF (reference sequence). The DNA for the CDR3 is TGTGCCACCAGCAGCGGACTAGCGGCAGATACGCAGTATTTT. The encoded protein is CATSSGLAADTQYF.

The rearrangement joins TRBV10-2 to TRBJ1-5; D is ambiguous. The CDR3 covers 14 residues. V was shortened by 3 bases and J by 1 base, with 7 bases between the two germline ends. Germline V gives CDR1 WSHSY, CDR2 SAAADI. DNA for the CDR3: TGCGCCAGCAGTGACTGGATCAGCAATCAGCCCCAGCATTTT. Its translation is CASSDWISNQPQHF.

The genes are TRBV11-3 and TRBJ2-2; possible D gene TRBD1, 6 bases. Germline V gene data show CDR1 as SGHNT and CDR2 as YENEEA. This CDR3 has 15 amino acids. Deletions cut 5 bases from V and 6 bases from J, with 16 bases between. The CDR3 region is CASSRSTGLSGELFF. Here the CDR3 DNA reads TGTGCCAGCAGCCGGTCCACAGGGTTATCCGGGGAGCTGTTTTTT.

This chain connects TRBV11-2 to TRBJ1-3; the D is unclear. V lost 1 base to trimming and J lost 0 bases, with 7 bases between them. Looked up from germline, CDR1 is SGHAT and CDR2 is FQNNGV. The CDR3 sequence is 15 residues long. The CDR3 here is CASSLAGFSGNTIYF. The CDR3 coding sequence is TGTGCCAGCAGCTTAGCGGGGTTCTCTGGAAACACCATATATTTT. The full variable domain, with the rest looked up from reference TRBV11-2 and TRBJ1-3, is EAGVAQSPRYKIIEKRQSVAFWCNPISGHATLYWYQQILGQGPKLLIQFQNNGVVDDSQLPKDRFSAERLKGVDSTLKIQPAKLEDSAVYLCASSLAGFSGNTIYFGEGSWLTVV.

The CDR3 protein is CASSVEGGVGYTF. Here the CDR3 DNA reads TGTGCCAGCAGCGTAGAAGGAGGGGTCGGTTACACCTTC. The V call is TRBV9, the J call TRBJ1-2, with D perhaps matching TRBD1 (5 bases). V lost 0 bases and J lost 11, with 14 bases in between. This CDR3 region has 13 residues. CDR1 and CDR2 from the germline V gene are SGDLS and YYNGEE.

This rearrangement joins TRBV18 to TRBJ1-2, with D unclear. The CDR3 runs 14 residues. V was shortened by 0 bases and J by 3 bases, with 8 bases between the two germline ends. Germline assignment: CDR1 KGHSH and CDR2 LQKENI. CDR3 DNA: TGTGCCAGCTCACCACCTTCAGTCGACTATGGCTACACCTTC. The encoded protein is CASSPPSVDYGYTF.

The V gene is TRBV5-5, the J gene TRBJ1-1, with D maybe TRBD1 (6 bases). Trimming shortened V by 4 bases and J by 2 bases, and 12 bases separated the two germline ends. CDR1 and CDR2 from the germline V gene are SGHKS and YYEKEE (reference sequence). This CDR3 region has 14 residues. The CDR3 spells CASSLATGNTEAFF. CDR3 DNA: TGTGCCAGCAGCCTAGCGACAGGTAACACTGAAGCTTTCTTT.

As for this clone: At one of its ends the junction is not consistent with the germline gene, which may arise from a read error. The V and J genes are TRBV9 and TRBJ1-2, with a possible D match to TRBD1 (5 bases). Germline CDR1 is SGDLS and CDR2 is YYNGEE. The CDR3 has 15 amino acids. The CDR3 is CASTVDQGTLHGYTF. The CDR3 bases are TGTGCCAGCACCGTAGATCAGGGCACGTTACATGGCTACACCTTC.

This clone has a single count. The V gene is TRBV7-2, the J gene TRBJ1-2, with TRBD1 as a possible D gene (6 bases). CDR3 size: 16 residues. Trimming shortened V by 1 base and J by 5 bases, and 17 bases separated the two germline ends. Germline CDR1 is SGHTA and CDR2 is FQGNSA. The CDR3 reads CASSLGLAEGGYGYTF. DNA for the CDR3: TGTGCCAGCAGCTTAGGGTTGGCCGAGGGGGGATATGGCTACACCTTC.

CDR3 residues: CATSAPAPDTQYF. CDR3 bases: TGTGCCACCAGTGCTCCAGCGCCGGATACGCAGTATTTT. The chain carries TRBV24-1 and TRBJ2-3, with D hard to call. Looked up from germline, CDR1 is KGHDR and CDR2 is SFDVKD. The CDR3 loop spans 13 amino acids. Between the trimmed V and J ends, which lost 5 bases and 6 bases, there was a span of 11 bases.

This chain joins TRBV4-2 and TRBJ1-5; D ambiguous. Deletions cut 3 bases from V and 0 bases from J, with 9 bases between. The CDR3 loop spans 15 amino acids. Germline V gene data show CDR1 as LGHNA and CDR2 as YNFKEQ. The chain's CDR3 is CASSHKADSNQPQHF. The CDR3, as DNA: TGTGCCAGCAGCCATAAAGCGGATAGCAATCAGCCCCAGCATTTT.

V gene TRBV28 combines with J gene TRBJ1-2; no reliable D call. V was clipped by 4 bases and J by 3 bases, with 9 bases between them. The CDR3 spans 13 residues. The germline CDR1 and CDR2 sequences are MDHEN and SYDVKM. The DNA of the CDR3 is TGTGCCAGCAGTTCCACTACAGACTATGGCTACACCTTC. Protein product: CASSSTTDYGYTF.

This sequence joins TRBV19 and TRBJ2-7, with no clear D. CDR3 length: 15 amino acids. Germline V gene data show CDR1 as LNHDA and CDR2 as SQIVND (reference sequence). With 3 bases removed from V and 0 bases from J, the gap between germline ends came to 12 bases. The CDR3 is CASSIPGQASYEQYF. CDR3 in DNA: TGTGCCAGTAGTATCCCCGGCCAGGCCTCCTACGAGCAGTACTTC.

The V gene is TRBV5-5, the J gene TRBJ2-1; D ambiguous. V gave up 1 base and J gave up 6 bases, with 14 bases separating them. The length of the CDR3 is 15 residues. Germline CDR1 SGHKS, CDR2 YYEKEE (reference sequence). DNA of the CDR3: TGTGCCAGCAGCTTGAGTAGCAGGCCCATCAATGAGCAGTTCTTC. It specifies CASSLSSRPINEQFF.

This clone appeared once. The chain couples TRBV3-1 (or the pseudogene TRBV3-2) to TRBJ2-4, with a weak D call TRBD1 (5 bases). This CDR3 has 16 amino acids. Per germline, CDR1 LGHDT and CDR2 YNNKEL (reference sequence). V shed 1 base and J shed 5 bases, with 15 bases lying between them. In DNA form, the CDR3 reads TGTGCCAGCAGCCAAGTCCAGGGTCTGTCCCAAAACATTCAGTACTTC. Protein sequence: CASSQVQGLSQNIQYF.